This T cell receptor beta chain is drawn from a study of cytomegalovirus exposure and HLA in healthy donors. Whole-study findings and limits: For most TCR beta V segments, an earlier analysis put the productive rate at about 87% or about 30% of the time. In a later analysis, V- and J-gene trimming of beta chains associated with a DCLRE1C missense variant, replicated independently. Among TCR beta chains, those listed as cytomegalovirus-associated numbered fewer than 200. The analysis excluded some indistinguishable V segments, including TRBV6-2 and TRBV6-3.

There are a few counts of this clone. What it binds is not known. Researchers ran the PCR with 60 Vbeta and 13 Jbeta primers. Clones were sequenced by immunoSEQ multiplex PCR, and TCRdb holds only the in-frame ones, with some missing. The sample records under 200,000 clones, roughly 85% being singletons. Germline V gene data show CDR1 as ENHRY and CDR2 as SYGVKD. This CDR3 comprises 13 residues. J lost 7 bases, V lost 10 bases, and 13 bases had no gene match. The sequenced material came from PBMCs. The TCR was taken from a woman younger than 45 in good health and CMV-seropositive. The genes are TRBV10-3 and TRBJ2-7; the match to TRBD1 covers 7 bases. The CDR3 region has the DNA TGTGCCACCCAGGACAGGCTGATTGATGAGCAGTACTTC. This sequence encodes CATQDRLIDEQYF.